This T cell receptor beta chain was retrieved from a study of glioma-infiltrating T cells after dendritic cell vaccination. As for the study in general: At biweekly intervals, patients got three intradermal dendritic cell vaccine injections. Findings and caveats of the study: Higher TCR clonality did not directly relate to longer survival.

This CDR3 comprises 15 residues. V gave up 0 bases and J gave up 3 bases, with 13 bases separating them. The germline CDR1 and CDR2 sequences are SGDLS and YYNGEE. On this clone: Its antigen is unidentified.

Time point given: after dendritic cell vaccination, including at tumor progression/relapse. Clones were sequenced by immunoSEQ multiplex PCR, and TCRdb holds only the in-frame ones, with some missing. The sample includes roughly 100,000 clones, 90% of them seen just once. The source material was blood, sampled after dendritic cell vaccination. The chain has TRBV9 and TRBJ2-7; D might be TRBD1 (6 bases). The origin of this receptor is a human donor with glioblastoma. In DNA, the CDR3 is TGTGCCAGCAGCGTAGATCCGGGGACATACTACGAGCAGTACTTC. It is translated as CASSVDPGTYYEQYF. Looking up the rest from reference TRBV9 and TRBJ2-7 gives the full variable domain: DSGVTQTPKHLITATGQRVTLRCSPRSGDLSVYWYQQSLDQGLQFLIQYYNGEERAKGNILERFSAQQFPDLHSELNLSSLELGDSALYFCASSVDPGTYYEQYFGPGTRLTVT.